These 12 T cell receptor beta chains came from one sample sequenced in a study of blood T cell repertoires in COVID-19. Using immunoSEQ multiplex PCR, the repertoire was profiled, and TCRdb retains in-frame clones only, with some absent. The repertoire holds roughly 200,000 clones, 87% seen once, with about 9.4% in the top ten. The specimen was PBMCs or T cells enriched from blood (not recorded which). Receptors originate from a man younger than 35 with acute COVID-19.

The V gene is TRBV6-4, the J gene TRBJ1-1, with 8 nucleotides matching TRBD1. The germline V gene encodes CDR1 MRHNA and CDR2 SNTAGT. CDR3 length equals 15 residues. V was clipped by 3 bases and J by 5 bases; unmatched bases: 8. The CDR3 protein is CASSEAAGGATEAFF. The CDR3 DNA follows: TGTGCCAGCAGTGAAGCTGCAGGGGGCGCGACTGAAGCTTTCTTT.

CDR3 in amino acids: CASSLLAGAVEQYF. CDR3 DNA sequence: TGTGCCAGCAGCTTACTAGCGGGAGCCGTCGAGCAGTACTTC. This chain connects TRBV7-9 to TRBJ2-7; 10 bases align to TRBD2. Germline-derived CDR1 and CDR2 are SEHNR and FQNEAQ (reference sequence). This CDR3 has 14 residues. The trim removed 2 bases at V and 6 bases at J, leaving 4 bases unmatched. The full variable domain, completed using reference TRBV7-9 and TRBJ2-7, is DTGVSQNPRHKITKRGQNVTFRCDPISEHNRLYWYRQTLGQGPEFLTYFQNEAQLEKSRLLSDRFSAERPKGSFSTLEIQRTEQGDSAMYLCASSLLAGAVEQYFGPGTRLTVT.

In nucleotides, the CDR3 is TGCGCCAGCAGCTTGAGCGGGGCCAGCTCCTACAATGAGCAGTTCTTC. Its translation: CASSLSGASSYNEQFF. V is TRBV5-1 and J is TRBJ2-1, with 7 nucleotides matching TRBD2. V shed 1 base and J 0 bases; nucleotides not matched to a gene: 4. This CDR3 region has 16 residues. From germline, CDR1 is SGHRS and CDR2 YFSETQ.

The CDR3 nucleotides are TGCGCCAGCAGCCTAGGCAGAGGAACAGGGGTTTTGGAGACCCAGTACTTC. Its translation is CASSLGRGTGVLETQYF. The chain joins TRBV4-1 to TRBJ2-5, with TRBD1 matching over 7 bases. Germline assignment: CDR1 MGHRA and CDR2 YSYEKL. The CDR3 runs 17 residues. Trimming removed 4 bases from V and 5 bases from J; junction bases left unmatched: 16.

J is TRBJ1-2 and V is TRBV19, with 12 bases lining up with TRBD1. Unmatched junction bases numbered 8, after V lost 7 bases and J lost 5 bases. This CDR3 contains 15 residues. Germline CDR1 is LNHDA and CDR2 is SQIVND (reference sequence). CDR3 sequence reads: CASTEGQGARYGYTF. For the CDR3, the DNA is TGTGCCAGTACCGAGGGACAGGGGGCTCGTTATGGCTACACCTTC.

The CDR3 DNA reads TGTGCCAGCAGCGTGGACAGAAGCTCCTACGAGCAGTACTTC. It encodes CASSVDRSSYEQYF. This chain connects TRBV2 to TRBJ2-7; tentatively, D is TRBD1 (6 bases). Germline-derived CDR1 and CDR2 are SNHLY and FYNNEI. With 6 bases removed from V and 0 bases from J, the gap between germline ends came to 12 bases. The CDR3 consists of 14 residues.

This clone occurred once. The J gene is TRBJ2-7, the V gene TRBV27; 7 bases are a match to TRBD1. The CDR3 length is 14 residues. Germline CDR1 MNHEY, CDR2 SMNVEV (reference sequence). The V segment lost 5 bases and the J segment 2 bases; nucleotides outside the gene matches: 6. Here the CDR3 DNA reads TGTGCCAGCAGTCCCACAGGGGCGACCTACGAGCAGTACTTC. It yields the protein CASSPTGATYEQYF.

The V call is TRBV9, the J call TRBJ2-1; 7 bases align to TRBD1. V trimming: 7 bases; J trimming: 7 bases; junction bases outside the gene matches: 8. Germline V gene data show CDR1 as SGDLS and CDR2 as YYNGEE. This CDR3 contains 13 residues. The CDR3: CASATGQSNEQFF. The CDR3 bases are TGTGCCAGCGCGACGGGACAGAGTAATGAGCAGTTCTTC.

The chain employs TRBV7-9 and TRBJ1-2; D call uncertain. Trimming took off 4 bases at V and 3 bases at J, with 9 bases between the two ends. The CDR3 contains 13 residues. Per the germline V gene, CDR1 is SEHNR and CDR2 is FQNEAQ (reference sequence). The CDR3 coding sequence is TGTGCCAGCAGCTCGGGTCCTGACTATGGCTACACCTTC. It codes for CASSSGPDYGYTF.

This chain joins TRBV4-3 and TRBJ1-2; 9 bases line up with TRBD1. From germline, CDR1 is LGHNA and CDR2 YSLEER. CDR3 length: 16 amino acids. The junction had 6 bases not matched to a gene; V was cut back by 2 bases and J by 2 bases. CDR3 nucleotide sequence: TGCGCCAGCAGCCAAACAGGGGGCATTGTGAACTATGGCTACACCTTC. Protein sequence: CASSQTGGIVNYGYTF.

CDR3: CASSYEGAEAFF. The CDR3 nucleotides are TGTGCCAGCAGTTATGAGGGGGCTGAAGCTTTCTTT. The chain is built from TRBV6-5 and TRBJ1-1; tentatively, D is TRBD1 (6 bases). Deletions cut 3 bases from V and 6 bases from J, with 8 bases between. Germline CDR1 MNHEY, CDR2 SVGAGI. This CDR3 region has 12 residues.

This clone was counted many times. This sequence joins TRBV11-2 and TRBJ2-2; maybe TRBD2 (6 bases). The V end lost 3 bases, the J end lost 7 bases, and 15 bases lay between the germline ends. The CDR3 is 15 residues long. CDR1 and CDR2 (germline): SGHAT, FQNNGV. The CDR3 DNA is TGTGCCAGCAGCTTCGCTGGGGGGAAGGTCGGGGAGCTGTTTTTT. It translates to CASSFAGGKVGELFF.